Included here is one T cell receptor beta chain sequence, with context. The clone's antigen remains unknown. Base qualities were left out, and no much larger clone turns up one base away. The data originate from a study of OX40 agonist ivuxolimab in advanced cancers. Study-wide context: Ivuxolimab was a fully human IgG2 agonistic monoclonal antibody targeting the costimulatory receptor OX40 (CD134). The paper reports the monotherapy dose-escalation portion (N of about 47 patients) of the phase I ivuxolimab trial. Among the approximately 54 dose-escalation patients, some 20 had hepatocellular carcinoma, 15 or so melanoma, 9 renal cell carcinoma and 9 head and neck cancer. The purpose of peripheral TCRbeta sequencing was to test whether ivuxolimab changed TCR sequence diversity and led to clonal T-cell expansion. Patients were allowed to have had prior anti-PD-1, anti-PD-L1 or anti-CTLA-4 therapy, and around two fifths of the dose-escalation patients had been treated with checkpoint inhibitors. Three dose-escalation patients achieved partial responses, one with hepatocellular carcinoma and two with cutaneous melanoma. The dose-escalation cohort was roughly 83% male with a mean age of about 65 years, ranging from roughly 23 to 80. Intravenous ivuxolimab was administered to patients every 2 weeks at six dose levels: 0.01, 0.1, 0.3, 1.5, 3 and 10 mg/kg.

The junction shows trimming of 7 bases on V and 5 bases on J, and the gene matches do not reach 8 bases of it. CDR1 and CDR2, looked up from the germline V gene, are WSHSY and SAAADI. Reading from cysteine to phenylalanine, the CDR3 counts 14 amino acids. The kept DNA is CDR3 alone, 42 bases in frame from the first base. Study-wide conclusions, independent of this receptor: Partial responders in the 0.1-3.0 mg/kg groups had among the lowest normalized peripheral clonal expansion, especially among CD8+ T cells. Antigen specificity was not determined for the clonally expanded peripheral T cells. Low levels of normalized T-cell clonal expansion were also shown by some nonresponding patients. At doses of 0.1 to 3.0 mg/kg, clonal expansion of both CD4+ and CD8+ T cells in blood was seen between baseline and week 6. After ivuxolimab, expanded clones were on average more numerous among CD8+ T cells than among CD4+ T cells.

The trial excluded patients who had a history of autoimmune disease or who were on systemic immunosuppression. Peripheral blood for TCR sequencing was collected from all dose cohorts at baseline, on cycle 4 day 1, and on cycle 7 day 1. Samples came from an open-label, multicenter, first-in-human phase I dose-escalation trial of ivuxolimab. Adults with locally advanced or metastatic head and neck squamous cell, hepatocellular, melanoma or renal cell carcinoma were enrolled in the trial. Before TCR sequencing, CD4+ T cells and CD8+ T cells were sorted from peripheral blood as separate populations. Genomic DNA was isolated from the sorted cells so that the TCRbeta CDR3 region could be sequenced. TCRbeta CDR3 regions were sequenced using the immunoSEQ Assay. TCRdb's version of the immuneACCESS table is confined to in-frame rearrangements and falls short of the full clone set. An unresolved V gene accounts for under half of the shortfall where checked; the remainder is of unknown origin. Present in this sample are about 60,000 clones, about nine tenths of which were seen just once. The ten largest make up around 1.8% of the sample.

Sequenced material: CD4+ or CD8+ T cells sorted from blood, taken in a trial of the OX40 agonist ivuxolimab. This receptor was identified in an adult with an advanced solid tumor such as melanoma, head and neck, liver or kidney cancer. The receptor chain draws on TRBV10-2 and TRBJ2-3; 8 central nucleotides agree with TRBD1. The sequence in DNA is TGCGCCAGCAAGAGCAGGGGGCGCGTAGATACGCAGTATTTT. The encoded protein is CASKSRGRVDTQYF.